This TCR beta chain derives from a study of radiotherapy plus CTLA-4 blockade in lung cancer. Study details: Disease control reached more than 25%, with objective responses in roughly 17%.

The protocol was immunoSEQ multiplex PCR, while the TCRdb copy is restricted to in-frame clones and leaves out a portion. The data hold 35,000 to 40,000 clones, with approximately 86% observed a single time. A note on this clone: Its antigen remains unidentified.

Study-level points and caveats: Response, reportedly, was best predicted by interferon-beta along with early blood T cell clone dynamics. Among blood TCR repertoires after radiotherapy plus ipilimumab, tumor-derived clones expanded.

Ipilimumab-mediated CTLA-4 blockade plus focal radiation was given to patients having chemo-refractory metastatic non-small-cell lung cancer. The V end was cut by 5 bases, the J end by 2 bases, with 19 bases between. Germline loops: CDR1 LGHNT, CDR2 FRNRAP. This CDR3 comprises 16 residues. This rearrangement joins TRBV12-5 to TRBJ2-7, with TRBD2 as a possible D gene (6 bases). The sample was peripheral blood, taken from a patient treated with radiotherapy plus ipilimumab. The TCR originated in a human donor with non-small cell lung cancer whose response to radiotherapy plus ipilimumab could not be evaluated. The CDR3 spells CASGPVNRSGPYEQYF. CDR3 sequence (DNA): TGTGCTAGTGGTCCAGTCAACCGTAGCGGCCCCTACGAGCAGTACTTC.